The clone carrying this T cell receptor beta chain was counted only a few times. Its antigen is currently unknown. The TCR beta cDNA libraries carried unique molecular identifiers. One entry per CDR3 protein results from TCRdb running MiXCR on the PCR reads. In the table there are about 460,000 distinct CDR3 sequences, approximately 45% of which are singletons. The germline V gene encodes CDR1 ENHRY and CDR2 SYGVKD. Trimming at V came to 5 bases and at J to 5 bases, leaving 5 bases not matched to a gene. The CDR3 has 14 amino acids. The data are from a study of post-analysis software for immune sequencing data. Study-level points and caveats: Compared with controls, patients had more of five or six TRBV segments, including TRBV5-6, TRBV5-1 and TRBV20-1.

Sequencing was carried out using blood. The sequence was collected from a girl under 18 with multiple sclerosis. This chain links TRBV10-3 with TRBJ2-3, with 9 bases matching TRBD2. The CDR3 nucleotides read TGTGCCATCAGTAGGACTAGCGAGGTAGATACGCAGTATTTT. This gives the protein CAISRTSEVDTQYF.